This T cell receptor beta chain was observed in a study of T cell clones after liver transplantation (dated by TCRdb to about 2019). Study-wide context: The samples were obtained from ITN030ST, a randomized trial that attempted immunosuppression withdrawal within 2 years after liver transplantation. Tolerance was defined as complete withdrawal of immunosuppression for at least one year without a rise in liver enzymes beyond twice the upper limit of normal. The subjects received no induction therapy and were kept on standard immunosuppression until randomization at 12-24 months post-transplant. Of the 8 liver transplant recipients making up the studied cohort, 3 were classified as tolerant and 5 as non-tolerant. Third party-reactive TCRbeta sequences from pre-transplant MLRs were also identified as an antigen-independent comparator for donor-reactive sequences. Blood samples were collected pre-transplant, pre-randomization before withdrawal, and post-randomization after either full withdrawal or failed withdrawal. Of the eight recipients, three were HCV-positive, while the remaining recipients had been transplanted for non-autoimmune, non-viral indications. After a pre-transplant mixed lymphocyte reaction, TCRbeta sequencing was used to pinpoint donor-reactive T cell clones, which were subsequently tracked in post-transplant blood. Here is what the overall study found, with its caveats: The conclusions were considered preliminary, being limited by small, heterogeneous patient numbers and non-standardized post-transplant time points. Low numbers of available donor cells limited the measurable donor-reactive repertoire in a couple of subjects. In most of the 8 subjects, circulating donor-reactive CD4 TCRbeta sequences decreased significantly after transplant, regardless of tolerance or HCV status. Because no allograft tissue specimens were available, donor-reactive T cells may have migrated into the graft instead of being deleted. Donor-reactive sequences decreased more than third party-reactive sequences, which suggests partial antigen-specific deletion that was not related to withdrawal success. Once repertoire turnover was taken into account, donor-reactive detection showed a significant reduction for CD4 in 7 of 8 subjects and for CD8 in 8 of 8.

Unmatched junction bases come to 4, with V trimmed by 6 bases and J by 2 bases. Reading from cysteine to phenylalanine, the CDR3 counts 16 amino acids. The read is trimmed to its CDR3 DNA, 48 bases read in frame from base 1. According to the germline V gene (reference sequence), CDR1 reads LNHNV and CDR2 reads YYDKDF. High-throughput TCRbeta CDR3 sequencing of frozen genomic DNA was performed by immunoSEQ, with PCR amplification, mapping, bias correction and internal controls included. Concerning the study's data processing: Productive rearrangements were kept, and unique TCRbeta sequences were defined by CDR3 nucleotide sequence plus V and J gene. For a sequence to be called donor-reactive, it needed a frequency of at least 0.01% and at least 5-fold expansion in CFSE-low cells compared with unstimulated pre-transplant cells. To ensure at least 90% detection power, minimum frequency thresholds were set for each subject based on that subject's lowest-template unstimulated sample. Repertoire turnover was measured by Jensen-Shannon divergence between the top 1000 TCRbeta sequences post- and pre-transplant. Two-sided Fisher's exact tests were used to test for changes in the detection of donor-reactive sequences. The table was pulled from immuneACCESS by TCRdb, which kept in-frame rearrangements only. Such tables lose some clones; where checked, under half of the loss comes from unresolved V genes, and the rest has no known cause. V and J calls and clone size are given by that table; D and trimming were obtained from the DNA. Recorded for this sample are tens of thousands of clones; less than 85% of them occurred a single time. Of the sample, less than 3.5% is held by the ten largest clones.

Thawed unstimulated PBMCs were stained for CD3, CD4 and CD8 and FACS-sorted into CD3+CD4+ and CD3+CD8+ populations. Each of the 8 studied subjects was randomized to immunosuppression withdrawal. Genomic DNA was isolated with the Qiagen DNeasy Blood and Tissue Kit. Only one count was recorded for this clone. Its antigen is still unknown. Per-nucleotide qualities are absent, and no much larger clonotype sits a single base away. This receptor was identified in a human patient who received a liver transplant. Following a transplant, some T cells may be graft donor cells, not patient cells. The sample was CD4+ T cells from blood, taken at the roughly 16-month timepoint. The chain is assembled from TRBV15 and TRBJ2-6, with TRBD1 matching 10 junction bases. In nucleotides, the sequence is TGTGCCACCAGTCCCGGGACAGGGGCTGGGGCCAACGTCCTGACTTTC. This translates into CATSPGTGAGANVLTF.